The present T cell receptor beta chain was sequenced within a study of blood T cell repertoires in COVID-19. Study-level information: The United States, Italy and Spain provided the acute and convalescent COVID-19 samples.

The protocol was immunoSEQ multiplex PCR, while the TCRdb copy is restricted to in-frame clones and leaves out a portion. The data show fewer than 350,000 clones, about 86% seen once. Seattle cases were enrolled at active infection and followed longitudinally. This TCR derives from a woman aged 70 to 79 with COVID-19, enrolled during active disease. Sequenced: peripheral blood.

Written as DNA, the CDR3 is TGTGCCAGCAGCACCCGACAGAATGTCACCTTC. This encodes CASSTRQNVTF. This chain joins TRBV21-1 and TRBJ1-2; the table's D call TRBD1 went unverified against the DNA. TRBV21-1 constitutes a pseudogene. The CDR3 is 11 amino acids.